The 16 T cell receptor beta chains below come from one sample, sequenced in a study of blood T cell repertoires in COVID-19. Generated by immunoSEQ multiplex PCR, the TCRdb table keeps only in-frame clones and is missing some. The repertoire includes about 140,000 clones, around 86% of them detected once, and approximately 5.4% sits in the top ten. The sequenced sample consisted of peripheral blood. All receptors derive from a human donor in a cohort sampled during active COVID-19.

V and J are TRBV5-1 and TRBJ1-4; D gene unclear. This CDR3 comprises 15 residues. Germline lookup yields CDR1 SGHRS and CDR2 YFSETQ. V lost 1 base to trimming and J lost 7 bases, with 14 bases between them. The CDR3 region is CASSLWGGSGEKLFF. The CDR3 DNA reads TGCGCCAGCAGCTTGTGGGGAGGGTCCGGTGAAAAACTGTTTTTT.

The chain carries TRBV5-1 and TRBJ1-1; 8 positions match TRBD1. From germline, CDR1 is SGHRS and CDR2 YFSETQ. The V and J ends lost 0 bases and 0 bases, in that order; junction bases with no gene match: 4. This CDR3 is 16 amino acids long. The CDR3 region is CASSLGQGAVNTEAFF. CDR3 DNA sequence: TGCGCCAGCAGCTTGGGGCAGGGGGCGGTGAACACTGAAGCTTTCTTT.

The chain has TRBV19 and TRBJ2-7, with TRBD2 matching over 12 bases. The CDR3 length is 15 residues. Germline V CDR1 and CDR2: LNHDA, SQIVND (reference sequence). The J segment lost 4 bases and the V segment lost 6 bases, leaving 7 bases of the junction unmatched. The CDR3 DNA is TGTGCCAGTAGCGCCCCCGGGACTAGCGGGTACGAGCAGTACTTC. This codes for CASSAPGTSGYEQYF.

This clone was observed a handful of times. The chain has TRBV2 and TRBJ1-1; D possibly corresponds to TRBD1 (6 bases). The CDR3 runs to 11 residues. V dropped 9 bases and J dropped 5 bases, with 10 bases sitting between them. CDR1 and CDR2 from the germline V gene are SNHLY and FYNNEI. Here the CDR3 DNA reads TGTGCCAGTATCCAGGGGACTGAAGCTTTCTTT. This encodes CASIQGTEAFF.

This clone was observed a few times. This chain uses TRBV18 with TRBJ1-6, with D maybe TRBD1 (6 bases). Per the germline V gene, CDR1 is KGHSH and CDR2 is LQKENI. The CDR3 is 15 amino acids. With 0 bases removed from V and 5 bases from J, the gap between germline ends came to 8 bases. CDR3 residues: CASSPPGQHNSPLHF. For the CDR3, the DNA is TGTGCCAGCTCACCACCGGGACAACATAATTCACCCCTCCACTTT.

The V gene is TRBV29-1, the J gene TRBJ1-2; 8 nucleotides match TRBD1. From germline, CDR1 is SQVTM and CDR2 ANQGSEA. Trimming removed 4 bases from V and 0 bases from J; junction bases left unmatched: 1. The CDR3 spans 13 residues. The CDR3 DNA reads as TGCAGCGTTGGACAGGGGACTAACTATGGCTACACCTTC. This translates into CSVGQGTNYGYTF.

The V call is TRBV27, the J call TRBJ2-1; D perhaps matches TRBD1 (5 bases). The CDR3 spans 15 residues. CDR1 MNHEY and CDR2 SMNVEV come from the germline V gene (reference sequence). V lost 3 bases and J 2 bases, leaving 11 bases between the germline ends. CDR3 region: CASSLTDSTYNEQFF. The CDR3 DNA reads as TGTGCCAGCAGTTTGACAGATTCAACCTACAATGAGCAGTTCTTC.

V is TRBV4-1 and J is TRBJ2-7; 8 bases align to TRBD1. The CDR3 consists of 15 residues. Germline-derived CDR1 and CDR2 are MGHRA and YSYEKL. V lost 6 bases and J lost 2; bases outside the gene matches: 9. CDR3 in amino acids: CASRVGTGPTYEQYF. CDR3 in DNA: TGCGCCAGCAGGGTAGGGACAGGACCGACCTACGAGCAGTACTTC.

In its sample, this clone was seen a few times. This chain connects TRBV15 to TRBJ2-5; D gene uncertain. The V end was cut by 0 bases, the J end by 2 bases, with 10 bases between. Germline CDR1 LNHNV, CDR2 YYDKDF (reference sequence). This CDR3 comprises 15 residues. CDR3 DNA: TGTGCCACCAGCAGAGATAACAGTCTACAAGAGACCCAGTACTTC. Encoded protein: CATSRDNSLQETQYF.

Here the CDR3 reads CATSMADEQFF. CDR3 DNA: TGTGCCACCAGTATGGCGGATGAGCAGTTCTTC. The chain uses TRBV24-1 and TRBJ2-1; D is unclear. Germline CDR1 reads KGHDR; CDR2 reads SFDVKD. This CDR3 comprises 11 residues. V lost 6 bases, J lost 8 bases, and 7 bases lay in between.

The chain carries TRBV7-9 and TRBJ1-5, with D perhaps matching TRBD1 (6 bases). Germline CDR1 reads SEHNR; CDR2 reads FQNEAQ (reference sequence). V was trimmed by 5 bases and J by 0 bases, leaving 14 bases between them. The CDR3 is 16 amino acids. The CDR3 DNA sequence: TGTGCCAGCAGCCCAGATACAGGGTTTAGCAATCAGCCCCAGCATTTT. This encodes CASSPDTGFSNQPQHF.

This clone was recorded only once. The CDR3 region has the DNA TGTGCCATCAGTAGCGGCCCTTGGTACAATGAGCAGTTCTTC. It specifies CAISSGPWYNEQFF. The chain combines TRBV10-3 with TRBJ2-1; TRBD2 might be the D (5 bases). The CDR3 is 14 residues long. Germline V gene sequence: CDR1 ENHRY, CDR2 SYGVKD. V dropped 5 bases and J dropped 4 bases, with 12 bases sitting between them.

In DNA form, the CDR3 reads TGCGCCAGCAGCGCCCGGGACCGTGGAGGGGAGCAGTACTTC. The encoded protein is CASSARDRGGEQYF. The chain has TRBV4-1 and TRBJ2-7, with D possibly TRBD2 on 6 matching bases. Germline V gives CDR1 MGHRA, CDR2 YSYEKL. The CDR3 is 14 amino acids. Trimming removed 5 bases from V and 7 bases from J, with 18 bases in between.

The genes are TRBV11-2 and TRBJ1-2; a weak D match, TRBD1 (6 bases). The CDR3 is made up of 13 amino acids. The V end lost 4 bases, the J end lost 10 bases, and 16 bases lay between the germline ends. CDR1 and CDR2 from the germline V gene are SGHAT and FQNNGV. Here the CDR3 DNA reads TGTGCCAGCAGCTCCTTAACAACAGGGCCCTACACCTTC. This sequence encodes CASSSLTTGPYTF.

DNA for the CDR3: TGTGCCTGGAGCGCCACGAGCTCCTACAATGAGCAGTTCTTC. Encoded protein: CAWSATSSYNEQFF. The rearrangement joins TRBV30 to TRBJ2-1; D gene uncertain. The CDR3 has 14 amino acids. V dropped 3 bases and J dropped 0 bases, with 9 bases sitting between them. Looked up from germline, CDR1 is GTSNPN and CDR2 is SVGIG (reference sequence).

This chain connects TRBV7-8 to TRBJ2-5; 11 nucleotides align to TRBD1. This CDR3 is built from 16 residues. CDR1 and CDR2 from the germline V gene are SGHVS and FQNEAQ. With 4 bases clipped from V and 2 bases from J, the junction kept 6 bases outside the gene matches. This chain's CDR3 is CASSSTGTGGQETQYF. The CDR3 region has the DNA TGTGCCAGCAGCTCCACCGGGACAGGGGGACAAGAGACCCAGTACTTC.